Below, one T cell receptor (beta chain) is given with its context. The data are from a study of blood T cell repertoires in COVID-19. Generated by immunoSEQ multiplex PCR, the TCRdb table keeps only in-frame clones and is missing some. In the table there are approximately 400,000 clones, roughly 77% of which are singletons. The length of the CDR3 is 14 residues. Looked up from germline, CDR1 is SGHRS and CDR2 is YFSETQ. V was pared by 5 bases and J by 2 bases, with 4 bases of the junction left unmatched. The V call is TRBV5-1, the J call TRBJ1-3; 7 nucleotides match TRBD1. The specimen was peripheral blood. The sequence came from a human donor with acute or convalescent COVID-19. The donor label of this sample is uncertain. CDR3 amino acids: CASSGGGAGNTIYF. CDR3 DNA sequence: TGCGCCAGCAGTGGAGGGGGCGCTGGAAACACCATATATTTT.